Shown below are 12 T cell receptor beta chains from a single sample sequenced in a study of blood T cell repertoires in COVID-19. TCRdb's copy holds only in-frame clones and misses some; the assay was immunoSEQ multiplex PCR. The repertoire holds 100,000 or so clones, roughly 87% seen once, with under 7.5% in the top ten. Sequencing input: peripheral blood. The receptors were sampled from a woman aged 55-69 years with acute or convalescent COVID-19.

J is TRBJ1-1 and V is TRBV10-3, with a possible D match to TRBD1 (6 bases). The V gene lost 4 bases and the J gene lost 2 bases, with 11 bases spanning the gap. The germline gives CDR1 ENHRY, CDR2 SYGVKD. This CDR3 spans 14 amino acids. This chain's CDR3 is CAISVTGPNTEAFF. The CDR3 DNA sequence: TGTGCCATCAGTGTTACAGGGCCTAACACTGAAGCTTTCTTT.

The chain links TRBV3-1 (or the pseudogene TRBV3-2) to TRBJ1-3; no clear D gene. The CDR3 runs 14 residues. Trimming took off 3 bases at V and 4 bases at J, with 10 bases between the two ends. The germline V gene has CDR1 LGHDT and CDR2 YNNKEL (reference sequence). The CDR3 reads CASSQGGSGNTIYF. The CDR3 DNA reads TGTGCCAGCAGCCAGGGAGGGTCCGGAAACACCATATATTTT.

This clone has a single count. The CDR3 DNA follows: TGCGCCAGCAGCCAAGATAAGGGGGGGTATGGCTACACCTTC. Amino acids: CASSQDKGGYGYTF. The J gene is TRBJ1-2, the V gene TRBV4-1, with D possibly being TRBD1 (6 bases). With 0 bases removed from V and 5 bases from J, the gap between germline ends came to 10 bases. There are 14 residues in the CDR3. CDR1 is MGHRA and CDR2 is YSYEKL in the germline V gene.

The genes are TRBV27 and TRBJ1-5, with D possibly matching TRBD1 (5 bases). Germline assignment: CDR1 MNHEY and CDR2 SMNVEV (reference sequence). The length of the CDR3 is 13 residues. Trimming pared 2 bases from V and 5 bases from J, leaving 7 bases between. The CDR3 here is CASSLAGDQPQHF. The CDR3, as DNA: TGTGCCAGCAGTTTAGCGGGGGATCAGCCCCAGCATTTT.

This rearrangement joins TRBV9 to TRBJ1-2, with 9 bases fitting TRBD1. Germline CDR1 is SGDLS and CDR2 is YYNGEE. V trimming: 0 bases; J trimming: 7 bases; junction bases outside the gene matches: 7. CDR3 length: 15 amino acids. The CDR3 here is CASSVGGTGRLGYTF. CDR3 sequence (DNA): TGTGCCAGCAGCGTAGGGGGGACAGGGCGACTTGGCTACACCTTC.

V usage is TRBV5-4 and J usage is TRBJ1-2; D may be TRBD1 (5 bases). Deletions cut 1 base from V and 11 bases from J, with 15 bases between. The CDR3 is made up of 13 amino acids. CDR1 SGHNT and CDR2 YYREEE come from the germline V gene (reference sequence). The CDR3 DNA reads as TGTGCCAGCAGCTTGTCCCAACAGGATACGTACACCTTC. It codes for CASSLSQQDTYTF.

The chain combines TRBV2 with TRBJ1-5; 11 nucleotides match TRBD1. Germline V gives CDR1 SNHLY, CDR2 FYNNEI. The V and J ends lost 3 bases and 6 bases, in that order; junction bases with no gene match: 1. CDR3 length: 14 residues. The CDR3 region has the DNA TGTGCCAGCAGTGAGGACAGGGGGCGTCAGCCCCAGCATTTT. Its translation: CASSEDRGRQPQHF.

The V gene is TRBV12-3 or TRBV12-4, the J gene TRBJ1-5, with D perhaps matching TRBD1 (5 bases). CDR3 size: 12 residues. Trimming shortened V by 4 bases and J by 7 bases, and 8 bases separated the two germline ends. The CDR3 protein is CASSWRDQPQHF. The CDR3, as DNA: TGTGCCAGCAGTTGGAGGGACCAGCCCCAGCATTTT.

The chain employs TRBV18 and TRBJ1-2, with 9 bases identical to TRBD1. CDR3 length: 15 residues. V gave up 4 bases and J gave up 0 bases; unmatched junction bases: 3. Germline values: CDR1 KGHSH, CDR2 LQKENI. The CDR3 DNA sequence: TGTGCCAGCTCACGGGGGACAGGGCCTAACTATGGCTACACCTTC. Its protein product is CASSRGTGPNYGYTF.

J is TRBJ2-2 and V is TRBV19, with 8 bases matching TRBD1. V lost 6 bases to trimming and J lost 2 bases; unmatched junction nucleotides: 5. Germline CDR1 LNHDA, CDR2 SQIVND (reference sequence). CDR3 length equals 15 residues. The CDR3 DNA is TGTGCCAGTAGGAAGGACAGGGTAAACACCGGGGAGCTGTTTTTT. Amino acids: CASRKDRVNTGELFF.

The gene calls are TRBV15 and TRBJ1-3, with D maybe TRBD1 (6 bases). Germline V gives CDR1 LNHNV, CDR2 YYDKDF (reference sequence). The CDR3 loop spans 15 amino acids. V lost 0 bases and J lost 1, with 7 bases in between. The CDR3 here is CATSRDQGSGNTIYF. CDR3 in DNA: TGTGCCACCAGCAGAGATCAGGGGTCTGGAAACACCATATATTTT.

The rearrangement joins TRBV18 to TRBJ2-2; D is uncertain. The V end lost 10 bases, the J end lost 3 bases, and 12 bases lay between the germline ends. The V gene's germline CDR1 is KGHSH and CDR2 LQKENI. The CDR3 contains 13 residues. DNA for the CDR3: TGTGCCACGTCCCCTTTGTACACCGGGGAGCTGTTTTTT. Translating gives CATSPLYTGELFF.